The TCR beta chain under discussion was sequenced for a study of human T cells and chemical hapten exposure. Trimming cost V 4 bases and J 9 bases, with 25 bases left between them. Looked up from germline, CDR1 is LGHDT and CDR2 is YNNKEL (reference sequence). The CDR3 runs 16 residues. TCRdb re-analysed the RACE reads in MiXCR, keeping a single row per CDR3 protein. The table lists about 41,000 distinct CDR3 sequences, roughly 3.3% of them singletons. Time point indicated: patch test 2, 6 weeks after DPC sensitization. Treatment noted: therapeutic diphenylcyclopropenone sensitization with weekly scalp DPC.

The sequence derives from a middle-aged man with alopecia areata. Some clones in this sample may be carry-over from other donors' samples. The starting material was whole blood, obtained in connection with sensitization to the hapten diphenylcyclopropenone (DPC). The J gene is TRBJ2-7, the V gene TRBV3-1; no clear D gene. The CDR3 DNA sequence: TGTGCCAGCAGCCCCGCAATTGTAGGTAATCTACGAGGGCAGTACTTC. It translates to CASSPAIVGNLRGQYF.